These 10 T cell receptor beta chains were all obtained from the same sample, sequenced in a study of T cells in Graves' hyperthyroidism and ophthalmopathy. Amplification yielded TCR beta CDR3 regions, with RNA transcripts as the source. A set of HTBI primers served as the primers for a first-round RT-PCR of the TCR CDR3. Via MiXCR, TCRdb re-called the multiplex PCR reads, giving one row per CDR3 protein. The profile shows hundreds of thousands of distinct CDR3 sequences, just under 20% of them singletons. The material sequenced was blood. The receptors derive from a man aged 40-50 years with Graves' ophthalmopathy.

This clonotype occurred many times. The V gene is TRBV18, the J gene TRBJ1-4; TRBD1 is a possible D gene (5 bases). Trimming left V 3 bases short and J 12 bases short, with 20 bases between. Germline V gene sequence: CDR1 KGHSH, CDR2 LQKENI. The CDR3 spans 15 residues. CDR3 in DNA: TGTGCCAGCTCACCCAGAGGACATACGGCGGAGGAACTGTTTTTT. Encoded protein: CASSPRGHTAEELFF.

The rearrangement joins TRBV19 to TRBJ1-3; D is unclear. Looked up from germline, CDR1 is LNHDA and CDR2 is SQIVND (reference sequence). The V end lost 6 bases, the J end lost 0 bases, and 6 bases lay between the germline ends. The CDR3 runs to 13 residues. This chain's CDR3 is CASRLFSGNTIYF. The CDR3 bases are TGTGCCAGTAGACTCTTCTCTGGAAACACCATATATTTT.

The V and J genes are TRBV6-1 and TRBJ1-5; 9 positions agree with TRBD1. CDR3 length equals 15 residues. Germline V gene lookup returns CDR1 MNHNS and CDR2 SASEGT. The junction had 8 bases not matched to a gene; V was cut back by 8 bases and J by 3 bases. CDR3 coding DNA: TGTGCCAGCGCAGAGACAGGGGGGAACAATCAGCCCCAGCATTTT. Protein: CASAETGGNNQPQHF.

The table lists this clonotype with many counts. CDR3 DNA sequence: TGCGCCAGCAGCTTGGGGCCACAGCGGGGCTACACCTTC. Residues: CASSLGPQRGYTF. The chain employs TRBV5-1 and TRBJ1-2; D not resolved. The CDR3 has 13 amino acids. Per germline, CDR1 SGHRS and CDR2 YFSETQ. The V and J ends lost 0 bases and 8 bases respectively, with 11 bases between them.

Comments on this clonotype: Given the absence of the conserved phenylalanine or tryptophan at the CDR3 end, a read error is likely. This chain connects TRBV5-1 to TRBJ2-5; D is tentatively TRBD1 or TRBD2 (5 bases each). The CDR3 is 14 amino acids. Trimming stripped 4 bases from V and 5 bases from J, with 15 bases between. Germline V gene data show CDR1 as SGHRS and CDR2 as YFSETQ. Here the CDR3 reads CASSTGPSGETQYL. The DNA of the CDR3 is TGCGCCAGCAGCACGGGACCGTCGGGCGAGACCCAGTACCTC.

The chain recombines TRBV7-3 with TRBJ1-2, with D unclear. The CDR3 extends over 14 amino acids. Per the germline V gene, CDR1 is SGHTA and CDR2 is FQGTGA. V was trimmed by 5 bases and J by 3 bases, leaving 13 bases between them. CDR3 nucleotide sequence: TGTGCCAGCAGCCCGGGAGCCGTGGACTATGGCTACACCTTC. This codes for CASSPGAVDYGYTF.

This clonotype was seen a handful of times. The CDR3 protein is CASSVQDTEAFF. CDR3 nucleotides: TGTGCCAGCAGTGTACAAGACACTGAAGCTTTCTTT. This rearrangement joins TRBV6-1 to TRBJ1-1; no reliable D call. Germline V CDR1 and CDR2: MNHNS, SASEGT. The V end was cut by 4 bases, the J end by 3 bases, with 6 bases between. This CDR3 has 12 residues.

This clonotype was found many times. CDR3 region: CASSAGTSGSTDTQYF. CDR3 bases: TGCGCCAGCAGCGCCGGGACTAGCGGGAGCACAGATACGCAGTATTTT. The V call is TRBV5-1, the J call TRBJ2-3; 12 bases line up with TRBD2. With V trimmed by 4 bases and J by 0 bases, 3 bases remained unmatched. Germline values: CDR1 SGHRS, CDR2 YFSETQ. This CDR3 is built from 16 residues.

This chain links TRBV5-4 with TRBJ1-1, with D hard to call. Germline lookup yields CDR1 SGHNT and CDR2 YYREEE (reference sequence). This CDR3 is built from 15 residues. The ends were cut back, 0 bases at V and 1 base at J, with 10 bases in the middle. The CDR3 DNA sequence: TGTGCCAGCAGCTTGGGAGGCGGATGGAACACTGAAGCTTTCTTT. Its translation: CASSLGGGWNTEAFF.

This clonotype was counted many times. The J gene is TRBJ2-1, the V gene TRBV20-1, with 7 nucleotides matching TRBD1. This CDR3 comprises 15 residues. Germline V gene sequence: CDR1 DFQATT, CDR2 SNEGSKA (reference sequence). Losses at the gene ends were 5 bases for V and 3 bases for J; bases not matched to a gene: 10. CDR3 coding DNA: TGCAGTGCTCATGACGGGACAGATTTCTACAATGAGCAGTTCTTC. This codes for CSAHDGTDFYNEQFF.